Sequencing of this T cell receptor (beta chain) was carried out in a study of PD-L1 blockade in urothelial cancer. Study overall: Bladder-origin urothelial cancer in males described about 90% of the 29 patients. Prior chemotherapy regimens per patient numbered 0 to 3. Treatment start was followed by blood analysis at 3 weeks (second dose) and again at 6 weeks.

Time point defined: pretreatment peripheral blood. The study collected 1 to 8 samples per patient, pretreatment and on-treatment. CDR1 SGHTA and CDR2 FQGNSA come from the germline V gene. Trimming stripped 4 bases from V and 4 bases from J, with 14 bases between. CDR3 length equals 15 residues. Using immunoSEQ multiplex PCR, the repertoire was profiled, and TCRdb retains in-frame clones only, with some absent. The sample contains about 93,000 clones, about 90% of which appear only once. The receptor's source is a man aged 55 to 69 with urothelial cancer. J is TRBJ2-1 and V is TRBV7-2, with unresolved D. The material was PBMCs, obtained around atezolizumab (anti-PD-L1) treatment. Here the CDR3 DNA reads TGTGCCAGCAGCTCCACAGCAGTTACTTACAATGAGCAGTTCTTC. Amino acid sequence: CASSSTAVTYNEQFF.